Listed below are T cell receptor beta chains from one sample, sequenced in a study of T cell responses to AZD1222 COVID-19 vaccine. Assay: immunoSEQ multiplex PCR; the TCRdb copy retains only in-frame clones and omits some. The sample comprises some 66,000 clones, about 88% of which are singletons, and approximately 15% rests with the top ten. Source: peripheral blood, taken on day 0 of AZD1222 vaccination. The receptors shown here come from an adult in good health. Both conserved end residues are part of each CDR3. The D gene is left open where the match is weak. Clone size is given for some rows only: seen once, a few or many times, or a class if the clone is expanded.

d_call,j_call,v_call,clone_size,cdr3_nt,cdr3_aa
NA,TRBJ2-5,TRBV11-3,NA,TGTGCCAGCAGGATGACAGGCGTCCAAGAGACCCAGTACTTC,CASRMTGVQETQYF
TRBD1,TRBJ2-4,TRBV28,NA,TGTGCCAGCAGTTTAACAGGGGGCGCGTCCAAAAACATTCAGTACTTC,CASSLTGGASKNIQYF
TRBD1,TRBJ1-2,TRBV6-5,NA,TGTGCCAGCAGGACAGGGGTCGGCAACTATGGCTACACCTTC,CASRTGVGNYGYTF
TRBD1,TRBJ1-5,TRBV19,NA,TGTGCCAGTAGGGGGGGACAGGCATCTTATAGCAATCAGCCCCAGCATTTT,CASRGGQASYSNQPQHF
NA,TRBJ1-1,TRBV3-1/TRBV3-2,once,TGTGCCAGCAGCCAAACCGCCACAGGGTCCACTGAAGCTTTCTTT,CASSQTATGSTEAFF
NA,TRBJ1-5,TRBV7-3,NA,TGTGCCAGCAGGACAGGCGCTACAAACAATCAGCCCCAGCATTTT,CASRTGATNNQPQHF
TRBD1,TRBJ2-7,TRBV10-1,NA,TGCGCCAGCAGTGAGTTGACAGGGGGTCTCAACGAGCAGTACTTC,CASSELTGGLNEQYF
TRBD1,TRBJ2-7,TRBV27,NA,TGTGCCAGCAGTTCAGGACAGGGCGATGGCAAATACGAGCAGTACTTC,CASSSGQGDGKYEQYF
NA,TRBJ2-2,TRBV27,NA,TGTGCCAGCAGTTTCGGGACTGGCACCGGGGAGCTGTTTTTT,CASSFGTGTGELFF
TRBD2,TRBJ2-3,TRBV28,NA,TGTGCCAGCAGGGTCCCTAGCGGGAGGCGCACAGATACGCAGTATTTT,CASRVPSGRRTDTQYF
NA,TRBJ1-1,TRBV19,once,TGTGCCAGTATACGGGGGGAGAACACTGAAGCTTTCTTT,CASIRGENTEAFF
NA,TRBJ1-1,TRBV5-1,NA,TGCGCCAGCAAGGGGGTCAGGGAGGACACTGAAGCTTTCTTT,CASKGVREDTEAFF
TRBD1,TRBJ1-2,TRBV19,NA,TGTGCCAGTAGTAGGGTGGACAGGGCCTATGGCTACACCTTC,CASSRVDRAYGYTF
NA,TRBJ1-5,TRBV6-5,NA,TGTGCCAGCAGTTCCGGGACAAGGAATAGCAATCAGCCCCAGCATTTT,CASSSGTRNSNQPQHF
TRBD1,TRBJ2-7,TRBV5-1,NA,TGCGCCAGCAGCGGTTCCGGGACAGGGATTGCCTACGAGCAGTACTTC,CASSGSGTGIAYEQYF
TRBD1,TRBJ1-5,TRBV5-4,NA,TGTGCCACCAGACTTAGACAGGGGGCGAATCAGCCCCAGCATTTT,CATRLRQGANQPQHF
TRBD2,TRBJ2-5,TRBV6-2/TRBV6-3,once,TGTGCCAGCAGTGGCCGGGGAGCGGGGGGCCAAGAGACCCAGTACTTC,CASSGRGAGGQETQYF
TRBD2,TRBJ2-5,TRBV11-2,NA,TGTGCCAGCAGCTTAGGGGGAGGGTTCCAAGAGACCCAGTACTTC,CASSLGGGFQETQYF
TRBD2,TRBJ2-1,TRBV4-1,once,TGCGCCAGCAGCCAACACTCCGGGACTAGCGGGAGGGCTTCCTACAATGAGCAGTTCTTC,CASSQHSGTSGRASYNEQFF
TRBD1,TRBJ2-7,TRBV7-3,NA,TGTGCCAGCAGCTCTTGGACAGGGGGTGTATACGAGCAGTACTTC,CASSSWTGGVYEQYF
NA,TRBJ1-5,TRBV15,once,TGTGCCACCAGCAGAGAATACCCAGGGGAGAGCAATCAGCCCCAGCATTTT,CATSREYPGESNQPQHF
NA,TRBJ1-5,TRBV28,NA,TGTGCCAGCAAAGGGCCACAGGGAGTTCAGCCCCAGCATTTT,CASKGPQGVQPQHF
NA,TRBJ1-3,TRBV24-1,NA,TGTGCCACCCCTGGGCGCCTCTCTGGAAACACCATATATTTT,CATPGRLSGNTIYF
TRBD1,TRBJ2-5,TRBV10-3,NA,TGTGCCATCATCCTCAGGGGGCGAGAGACCCAGTACTTC,CAIILRGRETQYF
TRBD2,TRBJ2-1,TRBV30,NA,TGTGCCTGGAGTAGCCTAGCGGGCTCCTACAATGAGCAGTTCTTC,CAWSSLAGSYNEQFF
TRBD1,TRBJ2-2,TRBV6-5,NA,TGTGCCAGCAGTTACTCCTCCCAGGGGGTCAGCGGGGAGCTGTTTTTT,CASSYSSQGVSGELFF
NA,TRBJ1-1,TRBV6-5,few,TGTGCCAGCAGAATAGGAGAGAACACTGAAGCTTTCTTT,CASRIGENTEAFF
NA,TRBJ1-2,TRBV4-3,NA,TGCGCCAGCAGCCAAGAAGGAGCCCCAGGGTCTGGCTACACCTTC,CASSQEGAPGSGYTF
NA,TRBJ2-3,TRBV4-1,NA,TGCGCCAGCAGCCAAGGTTACGGGGACGGTTACACAGATACGCAGTATTTT,CASSQGYGDGYTDTQYF
NA,TRBJ2-5,TRBV6-5,NA,TGTGCCAGCAGTTACTCGAGTTCCGGACTCCAAGAGACCCAGTACTTC,CASSYSSSGLQETQYF
NA,TRBJ2-1,TRBV6-1,NA,TGTGCCAGCAGTGACGGGACACCACCTAGACCAACGTTCTTC,CASSDGTPPRPTFF
NA,TRBJ1-3,TRBV5-6,NA,TGTGCCAGCAGCATTGGGATGGGTAGCTCTGGAAACACCATATATTTT,CASSIGMGSSGNTIYF
TRBD1,TRBJ1-6,TRBV15,NA,TGTGCCACCAGCTTACCGGGACAGTATCGCTCACCCCTCCACTTT,CATSLPGQYRSPLHF
NA,TRBJ1-1,TRBV5-1,NA,TGCGCCAGCACCCTGGGTGGCGGACGCACCGTGAACACTGAAGCTTTCTTT,CASTLGGGRTVNTEAFF
TRBD1,TRBJ2-4,TRBV29-1,NA,TGCAGCGCTTGCAGGGGGACGGAAAACATTCAGTACTTC,CSACRGTENIQYF
TRBD1,TRBJ1-5,TRBV5-6,NA,TGTGCCAGCAGCTTGGTTACAGGGGGAGAGCCCCAGCATTTT,CASSLVTGGEPQHF
NA,TRBJ1-1,TRBV14,NA,TGTGCCAGCAGCCAAGGTTTGGGGGGCACTGAAGCTTTCTTT,CASSQGLGGTEAFF
TRBD2,TRBJ2-3,TRBV28,NA,TGTGCCAGCAGTTTGCCCGGCGGGAGGGCAGTAGATACGCAGTATTTT,CASSLPGGRAVDTQYF
NA,TRBJ1-4,TRBV5-6,NA,TGTGCCAGCAGCTTGGACAGGTTGGGTGCGACTAATGAAAAACTGTTTTTT,CASSLDRLGATNEKLFF
NA,TRBJ1-2,TRBV7-2,NA,TGTGCCAGCAGCCAAGTTCGGATGACAGGTCGGGGCTACACCTTC,CASSQVRMTGRGYTF
NA,TRBJ2-5,TRBV12-3/TRBV12-4,NA,TGTGCCAGCAGTTTAGAGGGGCCCCAGTACTTC,CASSLEGPQYF
NA,TRBJ2-3,TRBV5-4,NA,TGTGCCAGCAGCTTGCGGGCCAGGGTCGGCACAGATACGCAGTATTTT,CASSLRARVGTDTQYF
NA,TRBJ2-7,TRBV11-3,few,TGTGCCAGCAGCTTAGGGCACGGTAGCTCCTACGAGCAGTACTTC,CASSLGHGSSYEQYF
NA,TRBJ1-2,TRBV11-2,NA,TGTGCCAGCACTTTCCTTGGATTTAACTATGGCTACACCTTC,CASTFLGFNYGYTF
TRBD1,TRBJ1-5,TRBV7-3,NA,TGTGCCAGCAGCTTACGAAAACGGGAAAGGACAGGACTCAATCAGCCCCAGCATTTT,CASSLRKRERTGLNQPQHF
TRBD1,TRBJ2-3,TRBV18,NA,TGTGCCAGCTCACCACGACTGGGACAGGGGTTCACAGATACGCAGTATTTT,CASSPRLGQGFTDTQYF
TRBD1,TRBJ1-1,TRBV19,NA,TGTGCCAGTAGTGCTCGACAGGGCTCGGGCACTGAAGCTTTCTTT,CASSARQGSGTEAFF
NA,TRBJ2-1,TRBV7-8,medium-sized,TGTGCCAGCAGTTTTTCAGTTGAGCAGTTCTTC,CASSFSVEQFF
NA,TRBJ1-1,TRBV30,NA,TGTGCCTGGAGTCTCAACACTGAAGCTTTCTTT,CAWSLNTEAFF
TRBD1,TRBJ1-4,TRBV30,NA,TGTGCCTGGAGATCCGAGGGGACAGGCGTGAGTAAACTGTTTTTT,CAWRSEGTGVSKLFF
NA,TRBJ1-1,TRBV10-1,NA,TGCGCCAGCAGTGAAGGTGGGAACACTGAAGCTTTCTTT,CASSEGGNTEAFF
TRBD1,TRBJ1-4,TRBV11-3,NA,TGTGCCAGCAGCCCCGGGACAGGGACTGAAAAACTGTTTTTT,CASSPGTGTEKLFF
TRBD1,TRBJ2-5,TRBV4-3,NA,TGCGCCAGCAGCCAAGCCAGGGGGTTCCAAGAGACCCAGTACTTC,CASSQARGFQETQYF
NA,TRBJ1-2,TRBV18,NA,TGTGCCAGCTCACCGTCGGGAGTTTTAGGCTACACCTTC,CASSPSGVLGYTF
NA,TRBJ1-2,TRBV24-1,NA,TGTGCCACCAGTGATTTAGGCGATCGCTACACCTTC,CATSDLGDRYTF
NA,TRBJ1-4,TRBV4-1,NA,TGCGCCAGCAGCCAAGTCAGAGGATTTGCAACTAATGAAAAACTGTTTTTT,CASSQVRGFATNEKLFF
TRBD1,TRBJ1-3,TRBV19,NA,TGTGCCAGTAGTACGACAGGGGACTCTGGAAACACCATATATTTT,CASSTTGDSGNTIYF